Shown below are 5 T cell receptor beta chains from a single sample sequenced in a study of OX40 agonist ivuxolimab in advanced cancers. Repertoires were generated with immunoSEQ multiplex PCR, while TCRdb's copy carries only in-frame clones and drops some. The profile shows tens of thousands of clones, roughly 88% of them singletons. Source: CD4+ or CD8+ T cells sorted from blood, taken in a trial of the OX40 agonist ivuxolimab. The receptor source for this set is an adult with an advanced solid tumor such as melanoma, head and neck, liver or kidney cancer.

This rearrangement joins TRBV28 to TRBJ2-5; perhaps TRBD1 as D (6 bases). Germline V gene lookup returns CDR1 MDHEN and CDR2 SYDVKM. The germline V and J ends were trimmed by 1 base and 5 bases, with 20 bases remaining between them. The CDR3 is made up of 17 amino acids. DNA for the CDR3: TGTGCCAGCAGTTTATCCAGGGGTGGTACTTGGACGGAGACCCAGTACTTC. Amino acid sequence: CASSLSRGGTWTETQYF.

This chain uses TRBV5-1 with TRBJ2-5; the match to TRBD1 covers 7 bases. This CDR3 spans 16 amino acids. With 0 bases clipped from V and 3 bases from J, the junction kept 8 bases outside the gene matches. Germline CDR1 SGHRS, CDR2 YFSETQ. CDR3 DNA: TGCGCCAGCAGCTTGGGGGGACAGCGTCTGAAAGAGACCCAGTACTTC. It is translated as CASSLGGQRLKETQYF.

CDR3 residues: CATSRDAGADTQYF. For the CDR3, the DNA is TGTGCCACCAGCAGAGATGCAGGGGCAGATACGCAGTATTTT. The genes are TRBV15 and TRBJ2-3; perhaps TRBD1 as D (6 bases). There are 14 residues in the CDR3. Trimming took 0 bases from V and 4 from J, leaving 8 bases between them. The V gene's germline CDR1 is LNHNV and CDR2 YYDKDF (reference sequence).

The count of this clone is one. The chain has TRBV7-9 and TRBJ1-2; no clear D. V lost 5 bases to trimming and J lost 7 bases, with 20 bases between them. Germline V gene lookup returns CDR1 SEHNR and CDR2 FQNEAQ (reference sequence). The CDR3 consists of 15 residues. The DNA of the CDR3 is TGTGCCAGCAGCCCGCCGGGATACTCTTTCCCTGGCTACACCTTC. It encodes CASSPPGYSFPGYTF.

V gene TRBV7-9 combines with J gene TRBJ1-1; D gene ambiguous. Germline V lookup: CDR1 SEHNR, CDR2 FQNEAQ (reference sequence). The CDR3 covers 11 residues. The germline V and J ends were trimmed by 1 base and 8 bases, with 5 bases remaining between them. As DNA, the CDR3 is TGTGCCAGCAGCTTAGTCGCCGAAGCTTTCTTT. Translating it yields CASSLVAEAFF.